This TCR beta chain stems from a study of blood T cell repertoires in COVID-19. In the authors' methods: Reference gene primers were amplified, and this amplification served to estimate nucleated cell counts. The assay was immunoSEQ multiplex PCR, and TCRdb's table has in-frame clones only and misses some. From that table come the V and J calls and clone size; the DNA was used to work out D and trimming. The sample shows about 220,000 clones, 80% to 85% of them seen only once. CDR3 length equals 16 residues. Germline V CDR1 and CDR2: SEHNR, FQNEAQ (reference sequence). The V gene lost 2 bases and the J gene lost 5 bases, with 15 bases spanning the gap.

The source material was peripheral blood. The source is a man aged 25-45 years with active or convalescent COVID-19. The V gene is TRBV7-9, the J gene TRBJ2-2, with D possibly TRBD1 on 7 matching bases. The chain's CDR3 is CASSLSRQGGTGELFF. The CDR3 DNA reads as TGTGCCAGCAGCTTAAGCCGACAGGGAGGTACCGGGGAGCTGTTTTTT.